This T cell receptor (beta chain) is from a study of regulatory T cells in long-lasting Graves disease. Trimming shortened V by 5 bases and J by 5 bases, and 13 bases separated the two germline ends. CDR1 SEHNR and CDR2 FQNEAQ come from the germline V gene (reference sequence). The CDR3 totals 14 residues. Time point reported: newly diagnosed GD, antithyroid drugs for less than 3 months. There was RNA extracted from PBMCs, and the TCR library was made from it. Researchers made TCR beta libraries by using iRepertoire HTBI primers and running Arm-PCR on CDR3 regions. TCRdb fed the multiplex PCR reads into MiXCR, producing one record per CDR3 protein. This table has over 300,000 distinct CDR3 sequences, about 14% appearing once.

The chain links TRBV7-9 to TRBJ2-1; D possibly uses TRBD1 or TRBD2 (6 bases each). This sample comprised peripheral blood mononuclear cells (PBMCs), obtained at new diagnosis, from a patient treated with antithyroid drugs. The receptor was isolated from a female donor with Graves disease. CDR3 sequence: CASSPGARDNEQFF. The CDR3 DNA sequence: TGTGCCAGCAGCCCGGGGGCCAGAGACAATGAGCAGTTCTTC.